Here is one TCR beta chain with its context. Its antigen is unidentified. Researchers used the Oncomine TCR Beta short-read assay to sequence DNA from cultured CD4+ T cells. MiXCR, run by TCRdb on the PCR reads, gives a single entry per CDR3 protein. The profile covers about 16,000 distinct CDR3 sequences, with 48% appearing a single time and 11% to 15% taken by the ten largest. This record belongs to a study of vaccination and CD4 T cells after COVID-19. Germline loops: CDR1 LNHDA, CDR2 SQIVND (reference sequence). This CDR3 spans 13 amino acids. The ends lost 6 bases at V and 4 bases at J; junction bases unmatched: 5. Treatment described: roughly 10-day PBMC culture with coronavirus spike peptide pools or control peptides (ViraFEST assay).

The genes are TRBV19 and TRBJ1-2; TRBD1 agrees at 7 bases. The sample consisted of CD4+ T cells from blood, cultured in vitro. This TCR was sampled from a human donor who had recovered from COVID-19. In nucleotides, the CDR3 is TGTGCCAGTAGCCGACAGGGAAGCTATGGCTACACCTTC. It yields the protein CASSRQGSYGYTF.